This T cell receptor beta chain emerged from a study of blood T cells in healthy people across ages (dated by TCRdb to between 2014 and 2016). About the full investigation: In model experiments, template switching captured roughly one uniquely barcoded TCR beta cDNA molecule for every two T cells. The study measured age-related changes in TCR beta repertoire diversity using deep sequencing normalized with unique cDNA molecular identifiers. The donors were divided into four age groups: young (average 16 years), middle-aged (approximately 39), aged (about 56) and long-lived (about 80). To avoid experimental bias, donors of different ages were randomly spread across the sequencing lanes. Two additional independent replicas of 1 million unique cDNA reads from the same blood draw were analyzed for two donors (one aged 18 to 30 and one aged 80 or older). Study-level results and caveats: Observed TCR beta diversity per million T cells fell roughly linearly with age, and a significant reduction was already apparent by age roughly 40. Estimates of total diversity based on one million sequenced T cells were regarded as lower bounds and as underestimates. The percentage of naive T cells measured by flow cytometry correlated strongly with observed TCR beta diversity. Because the CMV infection status of the donors was unknown, age-related changes in expanded clonotypes may potentially have been confounded. Compared with the aged group, the long-lived group had more naive CD4+ T cells, fewer expanded clones and increased TCR diversity, a pattern suggesting age selection. Conclusive comparison of naive and antigen-experienced compartments was prevented by the profiling of bulk unsorted PBMCs.

Library method: 5' RACE. Sequenced using an Illumina HiSeq 2500. A second 7 to 11 cycle PCR used a sample-barcoded 5' primer and a J-beta primer mix. A unique molecular identifier was introduced onto each TCR beta cDNA molecule by a template-switch 5' adaptor carrying 12 random nucleotides. Each sample yielded at least 2.5 million CDR3-containing paired-end reads. All of the RNA was converted into first-strand cDNA using the Mint cDNA synthesis kit, with a TRBC-specific oligonucleotide serving as the primer. All cDNA was treated with uracil-DNA glycosylase and then went through a first 18-cycle PCR with the universal primers M1SS and BC2_uni_R. The authors processed their data as follows. Each sample was normalized by randomly selecting 1 million high-quality reads, each carrying a distinct molecular identifier. Reads with shared molecular identifiers were discarded instead of being binned into consensus sequences. MiTCR, with a Q25 quality threshold and the strictest error-elimination algorithm, was used for CDR3 identification, clonotype clustering and error correction. A nonparametric unseen species model using Euler transformation provided a lower-bound estimate of total TCR beta diversity. The public reads were reanalyzed by TCRdb: fastp trimming at Q25, MiXCR alignment, in-frame beta chains only. Every CDR3 protein is listed once, alongside the most common genes and DNA of its rows. These V and J calls rely on TCRdb rather than the paper's analysis. The sample includes around 1,000,000 distinct CDR3 sequences, with roughly two fifths observed a single time. Around 13% of the sample lies in the top ten.

In its sample, this clonotype was seen a few times. Its antigen remains undetermined. The input lacks base qualities; no much larger clone sits a single base away. Donors were about 36 systemically healthy Caucasian individuals from Russia aged roughly 6 to 95 years. Each donor gave 8.5 to 10 milliliters of peripheral blood, collected into EDTA-treated Vacutainer tubes. Ficoll-Paque density-gradient centrifugation was used to isolate PBMCs, with at least 7 million per sample. Total RNA was extracted from PBMCs with Trizol reagent, with at least 5.5 micrograms obtained per sample. Naive CD45RAhigh/CD27high T cell percentages were measured by flow cytometry on a PBMC aliquot from every donor. There are 14 amino acids in the CDR3, from cysteine to phenylalanine inclusive. Just CDR3 DNA is preserved here, 42 bases in frame from base 1. Trimming takes 4 bases from V and 2 bases from J, and the germline ends sit 10 bases apart. The germline V gene (reference sequence) gives CDR1 as LGHDT and CDR2 as YNNKEL.

The V and J genes are TRBV3-1 and TRBJ2-3; the D region possibly corresponds to TRBD2 (5 bases align). The receptor was isolated from a young man in good health. Sequenced input: blood. The DNA reads as follows: TGTGCCAGCAGCCCGGAGGACTTCACAGATACGCAGTATTTT. The encoded protein is CASSPEDFTDTQYF.